This T cell receptor beta chain comes out of a study of identical twins. Overall study results and limits: There was an excess of low generation probability in the out-of-frame alpha sequences that twins shared.

TCRdb reanalysed the 5' RACE reads using MiXCR and keeps one entry per CDR3 protein. The data show roughly 630,000 distinct CDR3 sequences, less than 9% seen once. The sample holds many counts of this clonotype. The antigen is undetermined. The CDR3 loop spans 14 amino acids. V dropped 4 bases and J dropped 2 bases, with 13 bases sitting between them. CDR1 and CDR2 (germline): SGHRS, YFSETQ. The same specimen was also included in a second study, on yellow fever vaccine responses in identical twins.

The sample consisted of PBMCs. The receptor's source is a woman in her late teens or twenties in good health. The chain uses TRBV5-1 and TRBJ2-7; D is possibly TRBD1 (5 bases). CDR3 residues: CASSTDRYTYEQYF. The CDR3 DNA is TGCGCCAGCAGCACCGACAGATATACCTACGAGCAGTACTTC.